This T cell receptor beta chain was documented in a study of blood T cell repertoires in COVID-19. Looking at the study overall: The United States, Italy and Spain supplied acute and convalescent COVID-19 samples. The cDNA or gDNA used as material had been derived from T cells, B-cell-depleted T cells, or PBMCs.

V shed 4 bases and J 3 bases; nucleotides not matched to a gene: 5. This CDR3 contains 14 residues. Germline CDR1 is GTSNPN and CDR2 is SVGIG (reference sequence). In the source study's methods: Reference gene primer amplification in the assay estimated nucleated cell counts. The data were produced by immunoSEQ multiplex PCR, yet TCRdb's version contains in-frame clones alone and is incomplete. That table furnishes V, J and clone size, whereas the DNA furnished D and trimming. The repertoire consists of roughly 59,000 clones, with 70% to 80% occurring once and the leading ten covering 10% to 15%. Specimen: peripheral blood. This sequence originates from a man older than 75 with acute or convalescent COVID-19. J is TRBJ1-2 and V is TRBV30; 10 nucleotides agree with TRBD1. The CDR3 reads CAWTPGQGHYGYTF. Written as DNA, the CDR3 is TGTGCCTGGACCCCGGGACAGGGGCACTATGGCTACACCTTC.